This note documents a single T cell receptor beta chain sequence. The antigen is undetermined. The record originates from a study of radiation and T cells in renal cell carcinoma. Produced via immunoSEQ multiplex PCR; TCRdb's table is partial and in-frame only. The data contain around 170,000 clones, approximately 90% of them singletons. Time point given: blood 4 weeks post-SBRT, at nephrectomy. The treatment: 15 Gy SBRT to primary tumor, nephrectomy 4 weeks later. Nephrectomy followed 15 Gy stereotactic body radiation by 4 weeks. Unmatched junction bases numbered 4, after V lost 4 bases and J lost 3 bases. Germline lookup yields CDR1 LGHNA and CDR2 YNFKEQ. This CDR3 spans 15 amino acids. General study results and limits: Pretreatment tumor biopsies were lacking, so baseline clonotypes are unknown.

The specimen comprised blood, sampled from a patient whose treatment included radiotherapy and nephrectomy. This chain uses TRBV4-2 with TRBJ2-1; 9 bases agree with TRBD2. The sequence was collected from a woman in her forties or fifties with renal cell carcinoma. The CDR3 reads CASSLRLADYNEQFF. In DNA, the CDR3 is TGTGCCAGCAGCCTGCGACTAGCGGACTACAATGAGCAGTTCTTC.